Listed here are 11 T cell receptor beta chains from one sample, sequenced in a study of CD8+CD57+ T cells in acquired aplastic anemia. Profiling that covered TCR beta VDJ and CDR3 relied on genomic DNA as its template. TCRdb re-derived calls from the reads in MiXCR, one entry per CDR3 protein. This table has 150,000 to 200,000 distinct CDR3 sequences, around 66% appearing once. The sequenced sample consisted of sorted CD4+, CD8+, or CD8+CD57+ T cells (not recorded which) from PBMCs. The receptors derive from a human donor with severe aplastic anemia or a healthy control (not recorded which).

This clonotype came up a few times. The chain carries TRBV19 and TRBJ2-3, with 9 bases matching TRBD2. The V gene end was trimmed by 6 bases and the J gene end by 2 bases; junction bases not matched to a gene: 3. The CDR3 sequence is 14 residues long. Germline CDR1 LNHDA, CDR2 SQIVND (reference sequence). The CDR3 nucleotides read TGTGCCAGTAGGACTAGCGGAAACACAGATACGCAGTATTTT. Translating gives CASRTSGNTDTQYF.

The chain links TRBV20-1 to TRBJ1-5, with D possibly being TRBD1 (5 bases). The CDR3 is 15 residues long. Germline values: CDR1 DFQATT, CDR2 SNEGSKA (reference sequence). Deletions cut 3 bases from V and 2 bases from J, with 14 bases between. CDR3 in DNA: TGCAGTGCTAGTCGTAGGAGGGGTGGCAATCAGCCCCAGCATTTT. Translation gives CSASRRRGGNQPQHF.

There are a few counts of this clonotype. The J gene is TRBJ1-2, the V gene TRBV9; 9 bases are shared with TRBD1. Germline V lookup: CDR1 SGDLS, CDR2 YYNGEE. After removal of 3 bases from V and 1 base from J, the junction contained 4 bases not matched to a gene. CDR3 length: 15 residues. The CDR3 sequence: CASSGWTGVNYGYTF. In DNA, the CDR3 is TGTGCCAGCAGCGGATGGACAGGGGTTAACTATGGCTACACCTTC.

This clonotype has only one observation. J is TRBJ1-1 and V is TRBV7-2, with 7 bases identical to TRBD1. The CDR3 is made up of 14 amino acids. With 3 bases clipped from V and 5 bases from J, the junction kept 6 bases outside the gene matches. Germline loops: CDR1 SGHTA, CDR2 FQGNSA. CDR3 sequence: CASSFAGTETEAFF. CDR3 bases: TGTGCCAGCAGCTTCGCCGGGACAGAGACTGAAGCTTTCTTT.

The chain employs TRBV29-1 and TRBJ2-7; D uncertain. Looked up from germline, CDR1 is SQVTM and CDR2 is ANQGSEA. The CDR3 extends over 12 amino acids. The V and J ends lost 6 bases and 3 bases respectively, with 12 bases between them. The CDR3 region is CSVTESYYEQYF. The CDR3 bases are TGCAGCGTAACCGAGTCTTACTACGAGCAGTACTTC.

This clonotype was detected ten times or more. The rearrangement uses TRBV6-4 and TRBJ1-1; possible D gene TRBD1, 5 bases. This CDR3 spans 12 amino acids. V was cut by 2 bases and J by 11 bases, with 12 bases left in between. Germline CDR1 MRHNA, CDR2 SNTAGT. This CDR3 reads CASSDGGLRAFF. Here the CDR3 DNA reads TGTGCCAGCAGTGACGGGGGGTTGAGGGCTTTCTTT.

This clonotype was observed a handful of times. The J gene is TRBJ1-1, the V gene TRBV7-9; D might be TRBD1 (6 bases). Per germline, CDR1 SEHNR and CDR2 FQNEAQ (reference sequence). V was cut by 5 bases and J by 10 bases, with 11 bases left in between. This CDR3 region has 11 residues. In nucleotides, the CDR3 is TGTGCCAGCAGCCCGACAGGCGGAGCTTTCTTT. As protein: CASSPTGGAFF. The full variable domain, rest sourced from reference TRBV7-9 and TRBJ1-1, is DTGVSQNPRHKITKRGQNVTFRCDPISEHNRLYWYRQTLGQGPEFLTYFQNEAQLEKSRLLSDRFSAERPKGSFSTLEIQRTEQGDSAMYLCASSPTGGAFFGQGTRLTVV.

This sequence joins TRBV27 and TRBJ1-1; TRBD1 matches 8 bases. The CDR3 runs 12 residues. V dropped 6 bases and J dropped 7; count of bases not matched to a gene: 4. Germline V gene data show CDR1 as MNHEY and CDR2 as SMNVEV (reference sequence). The CDR3 region is CASSRDRGEAFF. The CDR3 DNA follows: TGTGCCAGCAGCCGTGACAGGGGTGAAGCTTTCTTT.

The V gene is TRBV4-1, the J gene TRBJ2-7, with TRBD1 matching over 7 bases. Germline CDR1 is MGHRA and CDR2 is YSYEKL. CDR3 length: 14 residues. V lost 4 bases, J lost 5 bases, and 8 bases stayed unmatched. CDR3 DNA: TGCGCCAGCAGCCGAAATACAGGGGCGGACGAGCAGTACTTC. This codes for CASSRNTGADEQYF.

This clonotype was counted ten times or more. V usage is TRBV20-1 and J usage is TRBJ2-7; TRBD2 matches 9 bases. V was pared by 1 base and J by 1 base, with 2 bases of the junction left unmatched. Germline V CDR1 and CDR2: DFQATT, SNEGSKA (reference sequence). The CDR3 totals 14 residues. The CDR3 loop is CSARALAGSYEQYF. Here the CDR3 DNA reads TGCAGTGCTAGAGCCCTAGCGGGGTCCTACGAGCAGTACTTC.

The chain combines TRBV7-8 with TRBJ2-5; 8 bases agree with TRBD1. The CDR3 is made up of 12 amino acids. V was clipped by 8 bases and J by 1 base; unmatched bases: 0. Germline CDR1 SGHVS, CDR2 FQNEAQ. CDR3 sequence: CASGTGQETQYF. In nucleotides, the CDR3 is TGTGCCAGCGGGACAGGCCAAGAGACCCAGTACTTC.